This TCR beta chain originates from a study of T cells in Graves' hyperthyroidism and ophthalmopathy. This clonotype was recorded many times. From RNA transcripts, TCR beta CDR3 regions were amplified. First-round RT-PCR targeting the TCR CDR3 was performed with the HTBI primer set. MiXCR was run by TCRdb on the multiplex PCR reads, yielding one entry per CDR3 protein. The data contain about 400,000 distinct CDR3 sequences, over 12% of them singletons. The CDR3 runs 12 residues. From germline, CDR1 is DFQATT and CDR2 SNEGSKA (reference sequence). The V end was cut by 1 base, the J end by 3 bases, with 6 bases between.

What was sequenced was blood. This chain joins TRBV20-1 and TRBJ2-5; D gene uncertain. The receptor comes from a middle-aged man with Graves' ophthalmopathy. In nucleotides, the CDR3 is TGCAGTGCTAGAGCTTTTGAAGAGACCCAGTACTTC. Translated: CSARAFEETQYF.